A single sample gave rise to the 22 T cell receptor beta chains below, sequenced in a study of blood T cell repertoires in COVID-19. Measured with immunoSEQ multiplex PCR; TCRdb has only the in-frame clones, and not every one. The sample shows a few hundred thousand clones, around 90% of them seen only once. The specimen was peripheral blood. The receptors stem from a young woman with COVID-19, enrolled during active disease.

The rearrangement joins TRBV12-3 or TRBV12-4 to TRBJ2-1; 7 positions match TRBD2. The CDR3 consists of 13 residues. V lost 5 bases to trimming and J lost 5 bases; unmatched junction nucleotides: 3. The CDR3 DNA reads TGTGCCAGCAGTCTAGGGAGGGACAATGAGCAGTTCTTC. This encodes CASSLGRDNEQFF.

The chain is built from TRBV6-5 and TRBJ1-2; weak D call: TRBD1 (6 bases). V lost 2 bases and J lost 4, with 8 bases in between. The CDR3 runs to 13 residues. Germline V gene sequence: CDR1 MNHEY, CDR2 SVGAGI. As DNA, the CDR3 is TGTGCCAGCAGTTACGACAGGATCTATGGCTACACCTTC. This sequence encodes CASSYDRIYGYTF.

The chain has TRBV5-1 and TRBJ2-7; TRBD2 matches at 13 bases. Per germline, CDR1 SGHRS and CDR2 YFSETQ. The trim removed 4 bases at V and 5 bases at J, leaving 9 bases unmatched. CDR3 length: 16 residues. CDR3 sequence (DNA): TGCGCCAGCAGCCCCAGGACTAGCGGGAGTCAGGACGAGCAGTACTTC. Protein product: CASSPRTSGSQDEQYF.

The chain joins TRBV7-2 to TRBJ2-7; D is possibly TRBD2 (5 bases). V lost 4 bases and J 2 bases, leaving 15 bases between the germline ends. Germline assignment: CDR1 SGHTA and CDR2 FQGNSA. The CDR3 length is 15 residues. The CDR3 spells CASSSLVRGTYEQYF. The CDR3 coding sequence is TGTGCCAGCAGCTCCCTAGTTCGGGGAACCTACGAGCAGTACTTC.

This chain links TRBV4-1 with TRBJ1-3, with D tentatively TRBD1 (6 bases). Trimming took 3 bases from V and 4 from J, leaving 19 bases between them. The CDR3 loop spans 17 amino acids. Germline V gives CDR1 MGHRA, CDR2 YSYEKL. CDR3 coding DNA: TGCGCCAGCAGCCAGGGGGCCGGGACAAGGAGCGGAAACACCATATATTTT. It translates to CASSQGAGTRSGNTIYF.

As for this clone: Other DNA sequences from this sample encode an identical CDR3 as well. The V and J genes are TRBV18 and TRBJ2-7; D is possibly TRBD1 (5 bases). The germline gives CDR1 KGHSH, CDR2 LQKENI. This CDR3 contains 13 residues. Trimming took 2 bases from V and 1 from J, leaving 6 bases between them. CDR3 protein: CASSPDSSYEQYF. The CDR3, as DNA: TGTGCCAGCTCACCAGACAGTTCCTACGAGCAGTACTTC.

The table lists this clone with many counts. The chain carries TRBV4-1 and TRBJ2-5; D might be TRBD2 (8 bases). The CDR3 loop spans 17 amino acids. V lost 4 bases and J 2 bases, leaving 20 bases between the germline ends. Germline lookup yields CDR1 MGHRA and CDR2 YSYEKL. The chain's CDR3 is CASSPGGSGGPQETQYF. CDR3 in DNA: TGCGCCAGCAGCCCAGGGGGATCGGGAGGGCCACAAGAGACCCAGTACTTC.

The V call is TRBV28, the J call TRBJ1-1, with 11 bases lining up with TRBD1. CDR3 length: 16 amino acids. Trimming at V came to 3 bases and at J to 4 bases, leaving 7 bases not matched to a gene. The V gene's germline CDR1 is MDHEN and CDR2 SYDVKM. CDR3 region: CASSFGQGARSTEAFF. CDR3 DNA sequence: TGTGCCAGCAGTTTCGGACAGGGGGCAAGAAGCACTGAAGCTTTCTTT.

The genes are TRBV6-5 and TRBJ2-2, with a possible D match to TRBD1 (5 bases). The V end lost 6 bases, the J end lost 6 bases, and 11 bases lay between the germline ends. The CDR3 covers 13 residues. CDR1 MNHEY and CDR2 SVGAGI come from the germline V gene. The DNA for the CDR3 is TGTGCCAGCAGGTTCTCAGGGTCCGGGGAGCTGTTTTTT. Translation gives CASRFSGSGELFF.

The chain recombines TRBV7-9 with TRBJ1-2; possible D gene TRBD1, 5 bases. Germline V gene sequence: CDR1 SEHNR, CDR2 FQNEAQ (reference sequence). Trimming took 3 bases from V and 8 from J, leaving 13 bases between them. This CDR3 is built from 13 residues. In nucleotides, the CDR3 is TGTGCCAGCAGCTTCTCAGGGCCAGGCGGCTACACCTTC. Encoded protein: CASSFSGPGGYTF.

The V and J genes are TRBV5-1 and TRBJ2-1, with TRBD2 matching 13 bases. This CDR3 contains 20 residues. CDR1 and CDR2 from the germline V gene are SGHRS and YFSETQ. Trimming took 0 bases from V and 7 from J; bases not matched to a gene: 16. The CDR3 coding sequence is TGCGCCAGCAGCTTGGCCCCGACTAGCGGGAGGCTCACGCCCTTAAATGAGCAGTTCTTC. Protein: CASSLAPTSGRLTPLNEQFF.

The gene calls are TRBV5-1 and TRBJ2-7; 12 bases match TRBD1. This CDR3 comprises 14 residues. The ends lost 4 bases at V and 7 bases at J; junction bases unmatched: 6. CDR1 is SGHRS, CDR2 YFSETQ, per germline. The CDR3 protein is CASSGDRGLGEQYF. The CDR3 coding sequence is TGCGCCAGCAGCGGGGACAGGGGGCTAGGGGAGCAGTACTTC.

The chain couples TRBV7-9 to TRBJ2-2, with 7 bases aligning to TRBD1. V shed 5 bases, J shed 3 bases, and the junction held 6 bases outside the gene matches. There are 15 residues in the CDR3. CDR1 and CDR2 from the germline V gene are SEHNR and FQNEAQ (reference sequence). Here the CDR3 reads CASSLRDSYTGELFF. For the CDR3, the DNA is TGTGCCAGCAGCCTCCGGGACAGTTACACCGGGGAGCTGTTTTTT.

The chain couples TRBV13 to TRBJ1-1; D possibly corresponds to TRBD1 (6 bases). V lost 5 bases to trimming and J lost 1 base, with 11 bases between them. The CDR3 is made up of 14 amino acids. The germline CDR1 and CDR2 sequences are PRHDT and FYEKMQ (reference sequence). The chain's CDR3 is CASSRWTENTEAFF. The CDR3 nucleotides read TGTGCCAGCAGCAGATGGACAGAGAACACTGAAGCTTTCTTT.

This CDR3 is CASSSRQGRLEAFF. CDR3 bases: TGCGCCAGCAGCTCGAGACAGGGGAGGCTCGAAGCTTTCTTT. This sequence joins TRBV5-1 and TRBJ1-1; the match to TRBD1 covers 8 bases. CDR3 length: 14 amino acids. Trimming cost V 3 bases and J 8 bases; bases outside gene matches: 9. Germline loops: CDR1 SGHRS, CDR2 YFSETQ.

With regard to this clone: The sample carries other DNA sequences with the same CDR3. This sequence joins TRBV5-1 and TRBJ1-1; 8 positions agree with TRBD1. This CDR3 contains 15 residues. J gave up 0 bases and V 0 bases, and 1 base lay outside the gene matches. CDR1 and CDR2 from the germline V gene are SGHRS and YFSETQ. CDR3 sequence: CASSLGTGLNTEAFF. The CDR3 region has the DNA TGCGCCAGCAGCTTGGGGACAGGGCTGAACACTGAAGCTTTCTTT.

V and J are TRBV6-1 and TRBJ1-3; the D is unclear. V lost 7 bases and J lost 4, with 5 bases in between. The CDR3 runs to 11 residues. Looked up from germline, CDR1 is MNHNS and CDR2 is SASEGT. In nucleotides, the CDR3 is TGTGCCAGCATGAGGGGAAACACCATATATTTT. It yields the protein CASMRGNTIYF.

The rearrangement uses TRBV4-1 and TRBJ1-6; perhaps TRBD1 as D (5 bases). Trimming removed 0 bases at V and 6 bases at J, with 12 bases between. CDR1 is MGHRA, CDR2 YSYEKL, per germline. The CDR3 length is 16 residues. CDR3 bases: TGCGCCAGCAGCCAAGAGGGGACTCCTACTAATTCACCCCTCCACTTT. Translating it yields CASSQEGTPTNSPLHF.

The J gene is TRBJ1-4, the V gene TRBV5-1; the match to TRBD1 covers 7 bases. Germline CDR1 and CDR2: SGHRS and YFSETQ. Unmatched junction bases numbered 9, after V lost 4 bases and J lost 6 bases. The CDR3 runs 15 residues. This chain's CDR3 is CASSPDRIGDEKLFF. Written as DNA, the CDR3 is TGCGCCAGCAGCCCGGACAGGATTGGAGATGAAAAACTGTTTTTT.

This chain joins TRBV5-4 and TRBJ1-2, with 8 bases matching TRBD1. The CDR3 covers 13 residues. The germline CDR1 and CDR2 sequences are SGHNT and YYREEE (reference sequence). The CDR3 coding sequence is TGTGTCTCCAGGGGTGCAGGGGGCGAAGGCTACACCTTC. This sequence encodes CVSRGAGGEGYTF.

This chain uses TRBV5-5 with TRBJ1-1; the D gene is possibly TRBD1 (6 bases). CDR1 and CDR2 (germline): SGHKS, YYEKEE (reference sequence). The CDR3 spans 16 residues. V was cut by 2 bases and J by 1 base, with 15 bases left in between. The chain's CDR3 is CASSFYPGAWNTEAFF. Written as DNA, the CDR3 is TGTGCCAGCAGCTTTTATCCAGGGGCTTGGAACACTGAAGCTTTCTTT. Looking up the rest from reference TRBV5-5 and TRBJ1-1 gives the full variable domain: DAGVTQSPTHLIKTRGQQVTLRCSPISGHKSVSWYQQVLGQGPQFIFQYYEKEERGRGNFPDRFSARQFPNYSSELNVNALLLGDSALYLCASSFYPGAWNTEAFFGQGTRLTVV.

This clone was counted once. This chain connects TRBV11-2 to TRBJ2-7, with TRBD1 matching over 8 bases. After removal of 5 bases from V and 1 base from J, the junction contained 13 bases not matched to a gene. This CDR3 region has 17 residues. Germline V gene sequence: CDR1 SGHAT, CDR2 FQNNGV. This CDR3 is CASSLGTGRTSSYEQYF. The CDR3 DNA is TGTGCCAGCAGCCTCGGGACAGGCAGAACCTCTTCCTACGAGCAGTACTTC.